The rows below give T cell receptor beta chains drawn from one sample of a study of T cell changes during pregnancy in multiple sclerosis. The data were produced by immunoSEQ multiplex PCR, yet TCRdb's version contains in-frame clones alone and is incomplete. This sample carries tens of thousands of clones, approximately 90% of them seen once, and the ten largest clones take around 1.5%. This material consisted of peripheral blood, taken in the third trimester of pregnancy. Receptors originate from a female donor with multiple sclerosis, enrolled in a pregnancy study. CDR3s include the opening cysteine and the closing phenylalanine or tryptophan. A D gene is named only where the DNA matches it firmly. Rows give clone size only sometimes, using once, few, many, or a class for an expanded clone.

v_gene	j_gene	d_gene	abundance	CDR3nt	CDR3aa
TRBV2	TRBJ2-3	TRBD2	.	TGTGCCAGCAGTGAAACCCGTGCGAGCGGGAGATCAGATACGCAGTATTTT	CASSETRASGRSDTQYF
TRBV9	TRBJ2-1	.	.	TGTGCCAGCAGCGCCAGATCGCCTTACCACAGGGTCCCCCATGAGCAGTTCTTC	CASSARSPYHRVPHEQFF
TRBV5-1	TRBJ2-1	TRBD2	.	TGCGCCAGCAGCTTGCCTAGCGGGGGCTACAATGAGCAGTTCTTC	CASSLPSGGYNEQFF
TRBV6-5	TRBJ1-1	.	.	TGTGCCAGCAGTGTCGGTGAGGACACTGAAGCTTTCTTT	CASSVGEDTEAFF
TRBV2	TRBJ2-3	TRBD2	once	TGTGCCAGCAGTCCCCCCGACTCCCGACTAGCGACAGATACGCAGTATTTT	CASSPPDSRLATDTQYF
TRBV4-1	TRBJ2-3	.	.	TGCGCCAGCAGCCACCAGGGTGGGGGCACAGATACGCAGTATTTT	CASSHQGGGTDTQYF
TRBV7-2	TRBJ1-5	.	.	TGTGCCAGCAGCTTAGGGGGGGGTAGCAATCAGCCCCAGCATTTT	CASSLGGGSNQPQHF
TRBV7-2	TRBJ1-4	.	.	TGTGCCAGCAGCCCTGCAACTAATGAAAAACTGTTTTTT	CASSPATNEKLFF
TRBV25-1	TRBJ2-3	.	.	TGTGCCAGCAGTGCGGCGGGAAGCACAGATACGCAGTATTTT	CASSAAGSTDTQYF
TRBV27	TRBJ2-2	TRBD2	.	TGTGCCAGCAGTTTTAAGTCCGGCGGGAGGGCCACGGTCGGGGAGCTGTTTTTT	CASSFKSGGRATVGELFF
TRBV27	TRBJ2-2	TRBD1	.	TGTGCCAGCAGTTTCCTACAGGGGGGCGACACCGGGGAGCTGTTTTTT	CASSFLQGGDTGELFF
TRBV12-5	TRBJ2-5	.	.	TGTGCTAGTGACATGGACAGCGGAGAGACCCAGTACTTC	CASDMDSGETQYF
TRBV6-5	TRBJ2-4	.	.	TGTGCCAGCAGTTCAGGGTCGGGGGGCTTCAACATTCAGTACTTC	CASSSGSGGFNIQYF
TRBV2	TRBJ2-5	TRBD2	.	TGTGCCAGCAGCGGGACTAGCGGGGGGTTTCAAGAGACCCAGTACTTC	CASSGTSGGFQETQYF
TRBV29-1	TRBJ2-7	.	.	TGCAGCGTTGAAACATCCCGAACCTACGAGCAGTACTTC	CSVETSRTYEQYF
TRBV27	TRBJ2-3	.	.	TGTGCCAGCACTCTACAGAACACAGATACGCAGTATTTT	CASTLQNTDTQYF
TRBV29-1	TRBJ1-4	.	.	TGCAGCGCGTATAAAGGGTGGGAGGATGAAAAACTGTTTTTT	CSAYKGWEDEKLFF
TRBV6-5	TRBJ1-1	.	few	TGTGCCAGCAGTTACTCGGGGGGTCTGGCCACTGAAGCTTTCTTT	CASSYSGGLATEAFF
TRBV2	TRBJ1-1	TRBD1	.	TGTGCCAGCAGTGAAGTGGGGACAGTGAACACTGAAGCTTTCTTT	CASSEVGTVNTEAFF
TRBV7-3	TRBJ2-1	TRBD2	.	TGTGCCAGCAGCTTACACGGACTAGCGGGGCAAAATGAGCAGTTCTTC	CASSLHGLAGQNEQFF
TRBV6-5	TRBJ1-1	.	few	TGTGCCAGCAGGGCCGAAGGGAGGAAGAACACTGAAGCTTTCTTT	CASRAEGRKNTEAFF
TRBV19	TRBJ1-1	TRBD1	.	TGTGCCAGTAGTATACGGAGGGGGCTGCAGAGAGCTGAAGCTTTCTTT	CASSIRRGLQRAEAFF
TRBV5-1	TRBJ1-2	.	.	TGCGCCAGCAGCTACCAGGGTGATGGCTACACCTTC	CASSYQGDGYTF
TRBV30	TRBJ1-1	TRBD1	.	TGTGCCTGGAGTGTAGGTGGAACAGGGGACACTGAAGCTTTCTTT	CAWSVGGTGDTEAFF
TRBV19	TRBJ1-2	.	.	TGTGCCAGTAGCCGAGGGGGGGATCTTCATGGCTACACCTTC	CASSRGGDLHGYTF
TRBV4-1	TRBJ2-7	TRBD2	.	TGCGCCAGCAGCCAAGAGGGAGGGTCCTACGAGCAGTACTTC	CASSQEGGSYEQYF
TRBV6-6	TRBJ1-2	.	.	TGTGCCAGCAGTTACACTGGAGACGGCTACACCTTC	CASSYTGDGYTF
TRBV6-1	TRBJ2-2	.	.	TGTGCCAGCAGTGAAATTCAGGGGTCGAACACCGGGGAGCTGTTTTTT	CASSEIQGSNTGELFF
TRBV4-1	TRBJ2-7	.	once	TGCGCCAGCAGCCAAGCGCTACTCGCCTACGAGCAGTACTTC	CASSQALLAYEQYF
TRBV6-1	TRBJ1-5	TRBD1	few	TGTGCCAGCAGTGAAGGGCAGGGGGCGTTTCAGGGACAGCCCCAGCATTTT	CASSEGQGAFQGQPQHF
TRBV7-2	TRBJ1-1	TRBD1	.	TGTGCCAGCAGCCCGACAGGGGAGGTGGCTGAAGCTTTCTTT	CASSPTGEVAEAFF
TRBV30	TRBJ1-4	TRBD1	.	TGTGCCTGGACCCAGGGGGGTGAAAAACTGTTTTTT	CAWTQGGEKLFF
TRBV7-2	TRBJ1-2	TRBD1	.	TGTGCCAGCAGCTCCGGAAACCAGGGGGCGCAAGGCTACACCTTC	CASSSGNQGAQGYTF
TRBV18	TRBJ1-2	TRBD1	.	TGTGCCAGCTCACCCGCGACAGGGTTCTATGGCTACACCTTC	CASSPATGFYGYTF
TRBV5-8	TRBJ2-5	.	.	TGTGCCAGCAGCTTGGGGACACGAAAAGAGACCCAGTACTTC	CASSLGTRKETQYF
TRBV29-1	TRBJ2-1	.	.	TGCAGCGTTAAAGCGGAGACCTACAATGAGCAGTTCTTC	CSVKAETYNEQFF
TRBV7-9	TRBJ2-2	TRBD1	.	TGTGCCAGCAGCTCGGTTTGGACAGGGAGAGAAACGGACACCGGGGAGCTGTTTTTT	CASSSVWTGRETDTGELFF
TRBV29-1	TRBJ2-7	.	.	TGCAGCGTTCTGGACGTCGGGGACGAGCAGTACTTC	CSVLDVGDEQYF
TRBV27	TRBJ1-2	.	.	TGTGCCAGCAGTTTTGGAAACGGGAACTATGGCTACACCTTC	CASSFGNGNYGYTF
TRBV27	TRBJ1-2	.	.	TGTGCCAGCAGTTTATCGAGCAGGGTGGGTAAAGGCTACACCTTC	CASSLSSRVGKGYTF
TRBV6-4	TRBJ2-7	.	.	TGTGCCAGCAGCCTCAGGGGAGAGAAGGACGAGCAGTACTTC	CASSLRGEKDEQYF
TRBV7-9	TRBJ2-3	TRBD2	.	TGTGCCAGCAGCCCCCGGGAGGGGAGGACAGATACGCAGTATTTT	CASSPREGRTDTQYF
TRBV11-2	TRBJ1-1	.	.	TGTGCCAGCAGCCTCCCAGACCTTGGACTCCGCGGAGCTTTCTTT	CASSLPDLGLRGAFF
TRBV21-1	TRBJ1-2	.	.	TGTGCCAGCAGCAAAAAAAGTATGAGGGGGCGCTGCTATGGCTACACCTTC	CASSKKSMRGRCYGYTF
TRBV10-2	TRBJ1-2	.	.	TGCGCCAGCAGTGAGTTTCGTTACTATGGCTACACCTTC	CASSEFRYYGYTF
TRBV19	TRBJ2-1	.	.	TGTGCCAGTAGGTCCGGGTTCCCCAATGAGCAGTTCTTC	CASRSGFPNEQFF
TRBV6-5	TRBJ1-1	TRBD1	.	TGTGCCAGCAGTTACTCAGATTTAACAGGGGAAACATTCTTT	CASSYSDLTGETFF
TRBV5-1	TRBJ2-5	.	.	TGCGCCAGCAGCTTGGCTGGGCATAGCGACCAAGAGACCCAGTACTTC	CASSLAGHSDQETQYF
TRBV28	TRBJ2-1	TRBD2	.	TGTGCCAGCAGTTTAAGGGGACTAGCGGGAGGCCCCATATACAATGAGCAGTTCTTC	CASSLRGLAGGPIYNEQFF
TRBV4-2	TRBJ1-5	.	.	TGTGCCAGCAGCCAAGGGAGAGGTAGCAATCAGCCCCAGCATTTT	CASSQGRGSNQPQHF
TRBV7-8	TRBJ1-5	.	.	TGTGCCAGCAGCTTACAGGACAGCCGGTTCAATCAGCCCCAGCATTTT	CASSLQDSRFNQPQHF
TRBV19	TRBJ1-5	TRBD1	.	TGTGCCAGTAGTCGGGACAGGGGGCTCAATCAGCCCCAGCATTTT	CASSRDRGLNQPQHF
TRBV2	TRBJ2-1	TRBD1	.	TGTGCCACCCCCGGGACAGGGGCCAATGAGCAGTTCTTC	CATPGTGANEQFF
TRBV7-9	TRBJ2-1	TRBD1	.	TGTGCCAGCAGTAGACAGGGACACCTTTACAATGAGCAGTTCTTC	CASSRQGHLYNEQFF
TRBV5-1	TRBJ1-5	.	.	TGCGCCAGCAGCTTCTGGGGCGATCAGCCCCAGCATTTT	CASSFWGDQPQHF
TRBV12-5	TRBJ1-5	.	.	TGTGCTAGTGGTTTTTCTTCTGGGGGGGGCGTTATGAAATCCCAGCATTTT	CASGFSSGGGVMKSQHF
TRBV4-1	TRBJ2-1	TRBD2	.	TGCGCCAGCAGCCAAGAGGCTAGCGGCGCCGGGGGACACAATGAGCAGTTCTTC	CASSQEASGAGGHNEQFF
TRBV2	TRBJ2-7	TRBD1	.	TGTGCCAGCACCCTTGGACAGGGGGCGCACGAGCAGTACTTC	CASTLGQGAHEQYF
TRBV18	TRBJ1-1	.	.	TGTGCCAGCTCACCCGGACAGTCTGAGGGTGAAGCTTTCTTT	CASSPGQSEGEAFF
TRBV6-5	TRBJ1-2	TRBD1	.	TGTGCCAGCAGTTTGGGACAGCCTCTCTATGGCTACACCTTC	CASSLGQPLYGYTF